This is a list of T cell receptor beta chains from one sample in a study of early T cells in non-severe SARS-CoV-2 infection. From the 5' RACE reads, TCRdb called clonotypes with MiXCR, one entry per CDR3 protein. The sample consists of more than 25,000 distinct CDR3 sequences, about 5% of them appearing once. What was sequenced was whole blood. The source is an adult who was a healthcare worker with PCR-confirmed SARS-CoV-2 infection or an uninfected control (not recorded which). The conserved cysteine and the conserved F or W are not part of the CDR3 here.

j_gene	v_gene	CDR3aa
TRBJ2-6	TRBV12-3/TRBV12-4	ASNLSGANVLT
TRBJ2-1	TRBV20-1	SASSSGIPSEQF
TRBJ2-3	TRBV27	ASSLSGGTSTDTQY
TRBJ2-7	TRBV6-1	ASSPGGDRGSHEQY
TRBJ1-4	TRBV7-8	ASSFPGTGREKLF
TRBJ2-1	TRBV9	ASSVATLAQSTEQF
TRBJ1-1	TRBV3-1	ASSPGQGNTEAF
TRBJ1-2	TRBV21-1	ASSKAGTGVPYGYT
TRBJ1-2	TRBV7-2	ASSLNLGAIYGYT
TRBJ2-1	TRBV6-2/TRBV6-3	ASPSGSGYSTYNEQF
TRBJ2-2	TRBV6-5	ASSYSRRDTQTGELF
TRBJ1-2	TRBV28	ASSSDSYGYT
TRBJ1-2	TRBV7-2	ASSLVVRAGQGYT
TRBJ2-5	TRBV6-2/TRBV6-3	ASSPNLGGRETQY
TRBJ1-3	TRBV3-1	ASSQSSGNTIY
TRBJ2-6	TRBV5-1	ASSLEGSGANVLT
TRBJ1-5	TRBV4-3	ASSQDLQPNQPQH
TRBJ2-7	TRBV5-4	ASSPSASDPYEQY
TRBJ2-1	TRBV28	ASSQPKLVPGLAGGPGEQF
TRBJ1-3	TRBV29-1	SVTRLDSGNTIY
TRBJ2-1	TRBV29-1	SVSPQEDILSEQF
TRBJ2-7	TRBV7-2	ASSLLRSSYEQY
TRBJ2-5	TRBV6-6	ASSPVGGIPDQY
TRBJ1-1	TRBV6-6	ASSLQSNPEWAF
TRBJ1-4	TRBV6-2/TRBV6-3	ASSSHAIGSEKLF
TRBJ2-1	TRBV20-1	SAGTGFHNNEQF
TRBJ2-7	TRBV3-2	ASSPEGRGFRVYEQY
TRBJ2-5	TRBV7-9	ASSSPLAGGGQETQY
TRBJ1-4	TRBV9	ASSVEATTTNEKLF
TRBJ2-7	TRBV28	ASSLLTSGRLGGYEQY
TRBJ2-7	TRBV6-1	ASSETGAIYYEQY
TRBJ1-1	TRBV5-1	ASRGLGDTEAF
TRBJ1-2	TRBV27	ASSFRGPYGYT
TRBJ1-1	TRBV20-1	SGAARRAEAF
TRBJ2-1	TRBV19	ASSIGTGTYNEQF
TRBJ2-3	TRBV7-2	ASSQSSGISTDTQY
TRBJ2-7	TRBV3-1	ASSQAYEQY
TRBJ1-2	TRBV21-1	ASSKDQQGNGYT
TRBJ2-1	TRBV5-5	ASSLNGQRSEQF
TRBJ2-1	TRBV5-6	ASSLVPLTSGRKGVPYNEQF
TRBJ1-6	TRBV2	ASSEEPRTVNNSPLH
TRBJ1-2	TRBV6-5	ASSPTPNYGYT
TRBJ2-6	TRBV6-1	ASRLSGVMLKDAGANVLT
TRBJ2-3	TRBV28	ASSSSRGSSTDTQY
TRBJ2-7	TRBV3-2	ASSRRVLYEQY
TRBJ1-2	TRBV28	ASSFERDRGGYT
TRBJ2-7	TRBV20-1	SATWFYEQY